The T cell receptor beta chain described here comes from a study of T cells in Graves' hyperthyroidism and ophthalmopathy. Study conclusions and caveats: Peripheral blood also featured most of the thyroid clonotypes expanded above 0.001. The model anticipated ophthalmopathy a median around 6 months pre-onset. From stable hyperthyroidism, ophthalmopathy was separated by a 13 V-J model.

The V gene lost 0 bases and the J gene lost 5 bases, with 6 bases spanning the gap. Germline CDR1 and CDR2: SGDLS and YYNGEE. This CDR3 is 13 amino acids long. For the diagnoses, clinical symptoms, serum thyroxine and TRAb, thyroid ultrasound and orbital computed tomography were used. Turning to this clonotype: The antigen is not known.

The CDR3 regions of TCR beta were amplified from RNA transcripts. TCR CDR3 regions were first amplified by RT-PCR with HTBI primers. TCRdb used MiXCR to reprocess the multiplex PCR reads, holding one entry per CDR3 protein. The sample records about 200,000 distinct CDR3 sequences, approximately 17% being singletons. The TCR was taken from a man in his forties or fifties with Graves' hyperthyroidism. The sequenced sample was blood. V is TRBV9 and J is TRBJ2-1; no clear D. In DNA, the CDR3 is TGTGCCAGCAGCGTAGCCGGCCACAATGAGCAGTTCTTC. Protein product: CASSVAGHNEQFF.